Shown below are 30 T cell receptor beta chains from a single sample sequenced in a study of blood T cell repertoires in COVID-19. Clones were sequenced by immunoSEQ multiplex PCR, and TCRdb holds only the in-frame ones, with some missing. The profile shows about 180,000 clones, around 88% of them singletons. Sample: PBMCs or T cells enriched from blood (not recorded which). The receptors shown here come from a woman under 40 who had recovered from COVID-19.

This chain joins TRBV7-8 and TRBJ2-7; the match to TRBD1 covers 9 bases. This CDR3 is 14 amino acids long. Germline assignment: CDR1 SGHVS and CDR2 FQNEAQ. With V trimmed by 5 bases and J by 0 bases, 2 bases remained unmatched. Written as DNA, the CDR3 is TGTGCCAGCAGCGGACAGGGGTTCTCCTACGAGCAGTACTTC. Translating gives CASSGQGFSYEQYF.

The chain couples TRBV30 to TRBJ1-2; a possible D gene is TRBD1 (5 bases). CDR1 GTSNPN and CDR2 SVGIG come from the germline V gene (reference sequence). There are 17 residues in the CDR3. V was cut by 1 base and J by 1 base, with 19 bases left in between. CDR3 coding DNA: TGTGCCTGGAGTGACCTTGGGGGGTCCCCAAGTAACTATGGCTACACCTTC. Residues: CAWSDLGGSPSNYGYTF.

The rearrangement links TRBV19 to TRBJ2-2, with D possibly TRBD2 on 5 matching bases. V lost 9 bases and J 4 bases, leaving 12 bases between the germline ends. Germline CDR1 reads LNHDA; CDR2 reads SQIVND (reference sequence). This CDR3 is 13 amino acids long. The CDR3 reads CASRRTSTGELFF. The CDR3 DNA is TGTGCCAGCAGACGGACTTCCACCGGGGAGCTGTTTTTT.

The chain links TRBV27 to TRBJ2-5; D not resolved. V was clipped by 5 bases and J by 2 bases, with 15 bases between them. Germline CDR1 is MNHEY and CDR2 is SMNVEV (reference sequence). This CDR3 spans 15 amino acids. For the CDR3, the DNA is TGTGCCAGCAGTCTCATACCCGGGTTACAAGAGACCCAGTACTTC. Encoded protein: CASSLIPGLQETQYF.

The gene calls are TRBV18 and TRBJ1-4, with a tentative D call TRBD1 (6 bases). Looked up from germline, CDR1 is KGHSH and CDR2 is LQKENI. The CDR3 covers 16 residues. Trimming pared 4 bases from V and 4 bases from J, leaving 16 bases between. The CDR3 is CASSLQGPGNNEKLFF. DNA of the CDR3: TGTGCCAGCTCACTCCAGGGGCCAGGGAATAATGAAAAACTGTTTTTT.

The chain employs TRBV5-1 and TRBJ1-5; 10 bases fit TRBD1. After removal of 7 bases from V and 6 bases from J, the junction contained 10 bases not matched to a gene. Germline CDR1 SGHRS, CDR2 YFSETQ. The CDR3 runs to 15 residues. In DNA, the CDR3 is TGCGCCAGCCGTCCTACGGACAGGGGGTCTCAGCCCCAGCATTTT. Its protein is CASRPTDRGSQPQHF.

This chain links TRBV2 with TRBJ2-1; 8 bases match TRBD1. CDR3 length equals 12 residues. CDR1 and CDR2 from the germline V gene are SNHLY and FYNNEI. The V segment lost 8 bases and the J segment 9 bases; nucleotides outside the gene matches: 6. The CDR3 region has the DNA TGTGCCAGCTCGGACAGGGTCTTTGAGCAGTTCTTC. Its protein product is CASSDRVFEQFF.

The V call is TRBV18, the J call TRBJ2-2; D gene ambiguous. The CDR3 runs to 18 residues. Germline V lookup: CDR1 KGHSH, CDR2 LQKENI. With 2 bases removed from V and 6 bases from J, the gap between germline ends came to 22 bases. CDR3 bases: TGTGCCAGCTCACCAGATCTAGTCTTCAGCGTTGTGCCCGGGGAGCTGTTTTTT. Translating gives CASSPDLVFSVVPGELFF.

This chain links TRBV6-1 with TRBJ1-2; maybe TRBD1 (5 bases). Looked up from germline, CDR1 is MNHNS and CDR2 is SASEGT. V lost 5 bases and J lost 1, with 8 bases in between. This CDR3 contains 13 residues. The CDR3 sequence is CASSYDSNYGYTF. The CDR3 coding sequence is TGTGCCAGCAGTTATGACAGTAACTATGGCTACACCTTC.

This chain uses TRBV10-2 with TRBJ2-5; 10 bases agree with TRBD1. The V gene end was trimmed by 8 bases and the J gene end by 4 bases; junction bases not matched to a gene: 4. CDR1 WSHSY and CDR2 SAAADI come from the germline V gene. This CDR3 contains 13 residues. The CDR3 nucleotides are TGCGCCAGCTGCCGGGACAGGGGAGAGACCCAGTACTTC. Its translation is CASCRDRGETQYF.

The chain carries TRBV7-2 and TRBJ2-2; D may be TRBD2 (5 bases). The CDR3 length is 15 residues. Germline-derived CDR1 and CDR2 are SGHTA and FQGNSA. Deletions cut 2 bases from V and 6 bases from J, with 13 bases between. CDR3 DNA: TGTGCCAGCAGCTTATACGGGATTAGAGCCGGGGAGCTGTTTTTT. The encoded protein is CASSLYGIRAGELFF.

This clone was counted a few times. The genes are TRBV19 and TRBJ1-4, with 9 bases lining up with TRBD1. Germline lookup yields CDR1 LNHDA and CDR2 SQIVND (reference sequence). Germline trimming cut 6 bases from V and 8 bases from J; bases unmatched to any gene: 7. The CDR3 covers 14 residues. CDR3 protein: CASRPTGGGEKLFF. CDR3 coding DNA: TGTGCCAGTAGGCCAACAGGGGGCGGCGAAAAACTGTTTTTT.

The V gene is TRBV6-5, the J gene TRBJ2-7, with 7 bases fitting TRBD1. This CDR3 has 15 residues. From germline, CDR1 is MNHEY and CDR2 SVGAGI. J lost 0 bases, V lost 4 bases, and 6 bases had no gene match. For the CDR3, the DNA is TGTGCCAGCAGTTTGGGGACAGCGAGCTCCTACGAGCAGTACTTC. It codes for CASSLGTASSYEQYF.

The rearrangement joins TRBV6-4 to TRBJ2-1, with 11 bases fitting TRBD2. CDR3 length: 14 residues. Per the germline V gene, CDR1 is MRHNA and CDR2 is SNTAGT. The trim removed 11 bases at V and 4 bases at J, leaving 7 bases unmatched. CDR3 in amino acids: CAGTSGSPYNEQFF. For the CDR3, the DNA is TGTGCCGGAACTAGCGGGAGCCCATACAATGAGCAGTTCTTC.

This clone was found once. This chain joins TRBV6-5 and TRBJ1-3; D gene uncertain. The germline gives CDR1 MNHEY, CDR2 SVGAGI. This CDR3 spans 14 amino acids. Trimming took off 0 bases at V and 8 bases at J, with 11 bases between the two ends. The CDR3 reads CASSYSDKLHTIYF. In nucleotides, the CDR3 is TGTGCCAGCAGTTACTCAGATAAGCTCCACACCATATATTTT.

This clone was detected only once. The CDR3 is CASSLWDSSNQPQHF. Here the CDR3 DNA reads TGTGCCAGCAGTCTCTGGGACAGTAGCAATCAGCCCCAGCATTTT. The rearrangement joins TRBV28 to TRBJ1-5, with 7 bases that match TRBD1. Germline trimming cut 5 bases from V and 0 bases from J; bases unmatched to any gene: 4. The CDR3 has 15 amino acids. Germline V CDR1 and CDR2: MDHEN, SYDVKM.

This chain links TRBV5-6 with TRBJ2-7; the D gene is possibly TRBD1 (5 bases). CDR1 is SGHDT and CDR2 is YYEEEE in the germline V gene. This CDR3 has 15 amino acids. V lost 5 bases, J lost 3 bases, and 18 bases lay in between. In DNA form, the CDR3 reads TGTGCCAGCAGTGTGCGATCCAGGGTGAGCTACGAGCAGTACTTC. Its protein product is CASSVRSRVSYEQYF.

This clone was detected only once. The chain employs TRBV7-9 and TRBJ2-2; 8 bases agree with TRBD2. The V segment lost 5 bases and the J segment 0 bases; nucleotides outside the gene matches: 2. Germline assignment: CDR1 SEHNR and CDR2 FQNEAQ (reference sequence). CDR3 size: 15 residues. The chain's CDR3 is CASSPREANTGELFF. As DNA, the CDR3 is TGTGCCAGCAGCCCGCGGGAGGCGAACACCGGGGAGCTGTTTTTT.

The chain is built from TRBV5-1 and TRBJ1-1; the D gene is possibly TRBD1 (5 bases). The CDR3 loop spans 14 amino acids. Germline values: CDR1 SGHRS, CDR2 YFSETQ. Deletions cut 2 bases from V and 1 base from J, with 9 bases between. The CDR3 region has the DNA TGCGCCAGCAGCTTAGACAGTCAGAACACTGAAGCTTTCTTT. Residues: CASSLDSQNTEAFF.

This rearrangement joins TRBV18 to TRBJ1-3, with D hard to call. V gave up 3 bases and J gave up 0 bases, with 12 bases separating them. The germline CDR1 and CDR2 sequences are KGHSH and LQKENI. The CDR3 consists of 16 residues. The CDR3: CASSPDVQYSGNTIYF. The DNA for the CDR3 is TGTGCCAGCTCACCCGATGTACAATACTCTGGAAACACCATATATTTT.

J is TRBJ1-1 and V is TRBV19; D perhaps matches TRBD1 (5 bases). Germline CDR1 is LNHDA and CDR2 is SQIVND (reference sequence). This CDR3 is 14 amino acids long. Trimming took 5 bases from V and 6 from J, leaving 16 bases between them. The CDR3 here is CASSAGSAGAEAFF. The CDR3 DNA reads TGTGCCAGTAGTGCTGGATCGGCGGGGGCTGAAGCTTTCTTT.

The CDR3 is CASSEAITTTDTQYF. CDR3 sequence (DNA): TGTGCCAGCAGTGAAGCGATAACTACCACAGATACGCAGTATTTT. This sequence joins TRBV6-1 and TRBJ2-3; D not resolved. There are 15 residues in the CDR3. CDR1 and CDR2 from the germline V gene are MNHNS and SASEGT. The germline V and J ends were trimmed by 0 bases and 2 bases, with 9 bases remaining between them.

This chain uses TRBV28 with TRBJ1-5; 9 bases fit TRBD1. V shed 5 bases and J 1 base; nucleotides not matched to a gene: 12. Germline V gene sequence: CDR1 MDHEN, CDR2 SYDVKM. The CDR3 has 18 amino acids. For the CDR3, the DNA is TGTGCCAGCAGTCTGCCGGGACAGGGAGCGCGAAGCAATCAGCCCCAGCATTTT. Its protein product is CASSLPGQGARSNQPQHF.

The chain carries TRBV7-8 and TRBJ1-4; the D gene is possibly TRBD1 (5 bases). The CDR3 length is 16 residues. Germline CDR1 is SGHVS and CDR2 is FQNEAQ. Deletions cut 1 base from V and 7 bases from J, with 16 bases between. The CDR3 spells CASSLGGAGLSEKLFF. CDR3 DNA: TGTGCCAGCAGCTTAGGAGGTGCAGGGTTGAGTGAAAAACTGTTTTTT.

The J gene is TRBJ2-2, the V gene TRBV5-4; 14 bases are shared with TRBD2. CDR1 and CDR2 from the germline V gene are SGHNT and YYREEE (reference sequence). Trimming took 2 bases from V and 4 from J; bases not matched to a gene: 7. The CDR3 length is 18 residues. The chain's CDR3 is CASSLGTSGSSATGELFF. The CDR3 nucleotides read TGTGCCAGCAGCTTAGGGACTAGCGGGAGTTCTGCCACCGGGGAGCTGTTTTTT.

The J gene is TRBJ1-4, the V gene TRBV27, with D maybe TRBD1 (5 bases). Germline V gene lookup returns CDR1 MNHEY and CDR2 SMNVEV (reference sequence). The CDR3 covers 15 residues. V gave up 6 bases and J gave up 2 bases, with 13 bases separating them. The CDR3 here is CASRVLGGTNEKLFF. The CDR3 DNA follows: TGTGCCAGCAGGGTATTGGGGGGGACTAATGAAAAACTGTTTTTT. The full variable domain, its missing parts supplied by reference TRBV27 and TRBJ1-4, is EAQVTQNPRYLITVTGKKLTVTCSQNMNHEYMSWYRQDPGLGLRQIYYSMNVEVTDKGDVPEGYKVSRKEKRNFPLILESPSPNQTSLYFCASRVLGGTNEKLFFGSGTQLSVL.

The chain is built from TRBV7-9 and TRBJ1-2; D is unresolved. The CDR3 totals 14 residues. Germline V gives CDR1 SEHNR, CDR2 FQNEAQ (reference sequence). V was trimmed by 5 bases and J by 7 bases, leaving 17 bases between them. CDR3 amino acids: CASSPRGVVGGYTF. The CDR3 coding sequence is TGTGCCAGCAGCCCCAGAGGTGTAGTTGGTGGCTACACCTTC.

This rearrangement joins TRBV11-2 to TRBJ2-1; 11 positions match TRBD2. V lost 4 bases to trimming and J lost 10 bases; unmatched junction nucleotides: 6. This CDR3 spans 14 amino acids. CDR1 and CDR2 from the germline V gene are SGHAT and FQNNGV. The CDR3 loop is CASSWGTSGEEQFF. The CDR3 nucleotides read TGTGCCAGCAGCTGGGGGACTAGCGGAGAAGAGCAGTTCTTC.

The chain employs TRBV6-5 and TRBJ2-7; D is perhaps TRBD1 (6 bases). The germline gives CDR1 MNHEY, CDR2 SVGAGI. The CDR3 covers 16 residues. Trimming shortened V by 0 bases and J by 3 bases, and 15 bases separated the two germline ends. CDR3 nucleotides: TGTGCCAGCAGTTACTCCCGGACAGAAAGGGACTACGAGCAGTACTTC. This gives the protein CASSYSRTERDYEQYF.

V usage is TRBV27 and J usage is TRBJ2-7; a weak D match, TRBD2 (6 bases). CDR3 length: 13 residues. V dropped 3 bases and J dropped 5 bases, with 11 bases sitting between them. Germline CDR1 is MNHEY and CDR2 is SMNVEV (reference sequence). In DNA form, the CDR3 reads TGTGCCAGCAGTTTCCAGGGAGGTCACGAGCAGTACTTC. It codes for CASSFQGGHEQYF.